These 7 T cell receptor beta chains share one sample of origin, sequenced in a study of T cell clonality in common variable immunodeficiency. Study-wide findings and caveats: Common variable immunodeficiency TCR beta sequences reportedly had fewer deletions and N-nucleotide insertions.

Repertoires were generated with immunoSEQ multiplex PCR, while TCRdb's copy carries only in-frame clones and drops some. The sample has some 16,000 clones, none seen only once. These TCRs' antigens remain unknown. Sequencing was performed on peripheral blood mononuclear cells. The receptor set was obtained from a human donor with common variable immunodeficiency.

This clone showed up just a few times. The CDR3 extends 3 residues past the end of the read, so its final part is completed from the germline J gene. The chain joins TRBV20-1 to TRBJ2-5; D is undetermined. This CDR3 contains 10 residues. The germline V gene encodes CDR1 DFQATT and CDR2 SNEGSKA (reference sequence). Trimming took 6 bases from V and 5 from J, leaving 7 bases between them. The DNA read from the CDR3 is TGCAGTGCCCTTCGGGAGACC. Its protein is CSALRET. The full CDR3 protein is CSALRETQYF.

This clone was recorded a few times. The DNA ends 3 residues before the CDR3 does, and the rest of the CDR3 is filled in from the germline J gene. The chain has TRBV18 and TRBJ1-1, with a possible D match to TRBD1 (5 bases). The CDR3 has 15 amino acids. Germline-derived CDR1 and CDR2 are KGHSH and LQKENI. V dropped 2 bases and J dropped 0 bases, with 10 bases sitting between them. CDR3 loop: CASSPSDSMNTEAFF. The covered CDR3 bases are TGTGCCAGCTCACCAAGCGACAGCATGAACACTGAA.

Comment on this clone: Sequencing ends 3 residues short of the CDR3 end; the germline J gene provides the rest. The rearrangement uses TRBV18 and TRBJ2-2, with D possibly matching TRBD1 (5 bases). Deletions cut 3 bases from V and 6 bases from J, with 14 bases between. The germline V gene has CDR1 KGHSH and CDR2 LQKENI. The CDR3 spans 15 residues. The CDR3 sequence is CASSPRQGDSGELFF. CDR3 DNA, as far as it was read: TGTGCCAGCTCACCGCGGCAGGGTGACTCCGGGGAG.

This clone appeared a few times. Sequencing ends 3 residues short of the CDR3 end; the germline J gene provides the rest. V is TRBV30 and J is TRBJ2-6; D might be TRBD1 or TRBD2, each matching 5 bases. This CDR3 region has 18 residues. The germline CDR1 and CDR2 sequences are GTSNPN and SVGIG (reference sequence). V lost 0 bases and J 0 bases, leaving 15 bases between the germline ends. The CDR3 sequence is CAWSVRGPDRSGANVLTF. CDR3 bases read: TGTGCCTGGAGTGTGAGGGGCCCCGATCGCTCTGGGGCCAACGTC.

This clone has just a few counts. From the germline J gene comes the end of the CDR3, since the read stops 3 residues before it. The J gene is TRBJ2-3, the V gene TRBV2; 11 bases fit TRBD1. The germline V gene encodes CDR1 SNHLY and CDR2 FYNNEI. Trimming cost V 5 bases and J 3 bases; bases outside gene matches: 4. This CDR3 has 15 residues. CDR3 sequence: CASSKDRGPTDTQYF. The CDR3 bases that were read are TGTGCCAGCAGTAAGGACAGGGGGCCGACAGATACG. Looking up the rest from reference TRBV2 and TRBJ2-3 gives the full variable domain: EPEVTQTPSHQVTQMGQEVILRCVPISNHLYFYWYRQILGQKVEFLVSFYNNEISEKSEIFDDQFSVERPDGSNFTLKIRSTKLEDSAMYFCASSKDRGPTDTQYFGPGTRLTVL.

For this clone: Read sequence stops 3 residues before the CDR3 end, and the germline J gene provides the missing end. The chain uses TRBV6-1 and TRBJ2-7; D uncertain. The CDR3 is 14 amino acids. V was shortened by 0 bases and J by 4 bases, with 10 bases between the two germline ends. Per the germline V gene, CDR1 is MNHNS and CDR2 is SASEGT. CDR3 DNA (partial): TGTGCCAGCAGTGAAGCTCCGAAGCAATACGAG. Translated, it gives CASSEAPKQYE. The full CDR3 is CASSEAPKQYEQYF.

This clone was seen only a few times. The sequenced fragment ends 3 residues before the CDR3 boundary, so the rest is inferred from the germline J gene. This chain uses TRBV2 with TRBJ2-1, with TRBD1 matching 12 bases. Germline values: CDR1 SNHLY, CDR2 FYNNEI. The CDR3 sequence is 18 residues long. V was pared by 10 bases and J by 3 bases, with 16 bases of the junction left unmatched. CDR3 region: CAILGTGGLGAGYNEQFF. The covered CDR3 bases are TGTGCCATTCTCGGGACAGGGGGCCTCGGGGCGGGCTACAATGAG.